This TCR beta chain stems from a study of beta chain features in type 1 diabetes. Trimming left V 0 bases short and J 7 bases short, with 12 bases between. Germline CDR1 and CDR2: GTSNPN and SVGIG (reference sequence). The CDR3 length is 13 residues. All of the isolated RNA was reverse transcribed, so expressed TCRB transcripts were sequenced. The table came from immunoSEQ multiplex PCR; TCRdb's copy has only in-frame clones and leaves some out. Of hundreds of thousands of clones in the sample, about 29% were seen once. The sample was naive CD4+ T cells from blood. The clonotype originates from a man in his late teens or twenties in good health. The chain joins TRBV30 to TRBJ2-5; D call uncertain. The CDR3 sequence is CAWSVDGSGTQYF. The CDR3 DNA reads as TGTGCCTGGAGTGTAGACGGATCGGGGACCCAGTACTTC.